This T cell receptor beta chain comes out of a study of spatial heterogeneity in lung cancer (dated by TCRdb to between 2018 and 2020). Study-wide context: More beta-chain than alpha-chain transcripts were consistently detected, likely reflecting higher beta-chain transcript abundance. In the raw uncorrected reads, each unique combination of TCR and UMI appeared on average more than ten times. In non-small cell lung cancer, the study quantitatively compared TCR alpha and beta repertoires across several tumor regions, matched nontumor lung, and blood. The study linked features of the TCR repertoire to counts of nonsynonymous mutations, which were determined by whole-exome sequencing of tumor tissue. At surgery, some 220 tumor regions, roughly 62 matched nontumor lung samples and fewer than 60 PBMC samples were TCR-sequenced for both alpha and beta chains.

This clonotype was detected many times. Its target antigen remains unknown. Per-base qualities were not stored, and no clone one base away is much larger. Receptor amplification or capture employed 5' RACE. The instrument was a NextSeq 500. In the TCR library protocol, a unique molecular identifier was attached to each TCR cDNA molecule so that PCR and sequencing errors could be corrected. In the source study's methods: TCR identification, UMI-based error correction and CDR3 extraction were all carried out with Decombinator tools. Expanded TCRs were defined as those above a frequency of 2 per 1,000, corresponding to the top 1% of the tumor frequency distribution. Renyi diversity was calculated using the R vegan package after each repertoire was subsampled 100 times to 5,000 TCRs. CDR3 similarity networks were built from amino acid triplet string-kernel similarity, connecting CDR3s with pairwise similarity above 0.82. TCRdb trimmed public reads at Q25 via fastp, called clones via MiXCR and kept in-frame beta chains. Rows with one shared CDR3 protein collapse into an entry with the most common genes and DNA. It is TCRdb's table, rather than the study itself, that gives the V and J calls and clone size. The sample data list about 26,000 distinct CDR3 sequences, and 9.5% to 15% of these were observed just once. Together, the top ten hold about a quarter of the sample.

The CDR3 starts with the cysteine, ends with the phenylalanine, and has 14 residues. The read is trimmed to its CDR3 DNA, 42 bases read in frame from base 1. Deletion took 4 bases off V and 1 base off J, with a span of 10 bases between the germline ends. Sequences ENHRY (CDR1) and SYGVKD (CDR2) are obtained from the germline V gene. In the paper's terms, the time point label means: sample taken at primary tumor resection. Without any cell sorting, TCR sequencing was performed on whole RNA extracted either from tumor and nontumor lung tissue or from cryopreserved PBMC samples. Samples were obtained from over 70 patients with early-stage, untreated non-small cell lung cancer from the lung TRACERx cohort. Only patients for whom sufficient RNA was available from at least two tumor regions were selected for TCR sequencing. Beyond this particular receptor, the publication reports: Ubiquitous expanded tumor TCRs were found in blood more often at tumor resection than at routine follow-up. Additional single-cell paired TCR alpha and beta sequencing was considered necessary to confirm, at a functional level, the hypothesis that regional TCRs recognize regional mutations.

The rearranged segments are TRBV10-3 and TRBJ1-1; a tentative D call is TRBD1 (5 bases match). The sample in question was PBMCs, obtained at surgery. The receptor comes from a female donor with early-stage non-small cell lung cancer. The CDR3 in this case is CAISGDRGNTEAFF. The DNA sequence follows: TGTGCCATCAGTGGAGATAGGGGGAACACTGAAGCTTTCTTT.